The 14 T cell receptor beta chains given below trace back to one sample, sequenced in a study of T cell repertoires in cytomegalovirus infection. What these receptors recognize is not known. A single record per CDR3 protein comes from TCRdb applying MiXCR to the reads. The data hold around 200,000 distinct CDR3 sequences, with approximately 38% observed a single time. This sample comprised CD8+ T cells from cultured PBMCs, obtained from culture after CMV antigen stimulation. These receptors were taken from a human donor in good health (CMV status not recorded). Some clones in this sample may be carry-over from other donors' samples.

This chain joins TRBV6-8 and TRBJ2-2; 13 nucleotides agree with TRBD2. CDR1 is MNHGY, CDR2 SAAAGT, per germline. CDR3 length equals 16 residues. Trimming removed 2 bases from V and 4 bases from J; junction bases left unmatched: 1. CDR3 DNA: TGTGCCAGCAGTTACCGGACTAGCGGGGGCACCGGGGAGCTGTTTTTT. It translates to CASSYRTSGGTGELFF.

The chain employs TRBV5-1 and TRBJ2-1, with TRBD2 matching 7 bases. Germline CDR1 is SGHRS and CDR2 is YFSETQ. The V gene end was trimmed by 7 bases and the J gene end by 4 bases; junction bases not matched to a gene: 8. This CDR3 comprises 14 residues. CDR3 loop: CASGLTSAYNEQFF. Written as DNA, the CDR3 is TGCGCCAGCGGTCTTACTAGCGCATACAATGAGCAGTTCTTC.

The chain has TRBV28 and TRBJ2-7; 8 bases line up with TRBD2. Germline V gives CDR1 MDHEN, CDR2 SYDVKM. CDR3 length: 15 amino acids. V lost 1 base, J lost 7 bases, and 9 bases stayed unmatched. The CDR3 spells CASSLSHPLAEEQYF. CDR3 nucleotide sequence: TGTGCCAGCAGTTTATCCCACCCACTAGCGGAGGAGCAGTACTTC.

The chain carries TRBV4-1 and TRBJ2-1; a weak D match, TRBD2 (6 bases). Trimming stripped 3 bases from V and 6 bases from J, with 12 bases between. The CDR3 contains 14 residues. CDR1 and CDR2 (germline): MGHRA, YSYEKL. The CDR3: CASSHRGGVNEQFF. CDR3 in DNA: TGCGCCAGCAGCCACAGAGGAGGGGTCAATGAGCAGTTCTTC.

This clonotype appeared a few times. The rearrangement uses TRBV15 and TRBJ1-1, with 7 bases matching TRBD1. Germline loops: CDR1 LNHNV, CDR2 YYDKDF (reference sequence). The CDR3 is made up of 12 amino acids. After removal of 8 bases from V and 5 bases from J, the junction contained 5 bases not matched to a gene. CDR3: CATDGRGTEAFF. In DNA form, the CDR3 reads TGTGCCACCGACGGCAGGGGGACTGAAGCTTTCTTT.

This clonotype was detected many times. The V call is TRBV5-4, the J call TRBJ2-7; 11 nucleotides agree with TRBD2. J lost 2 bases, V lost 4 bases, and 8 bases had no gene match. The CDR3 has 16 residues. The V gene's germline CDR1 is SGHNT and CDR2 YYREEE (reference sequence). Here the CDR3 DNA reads TGTGCCAGCAGCCGAAAGCTAGCGGGGGGCCCCTACGAGCAGTACTTC. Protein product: CASSRKLAGGPYEQYF.

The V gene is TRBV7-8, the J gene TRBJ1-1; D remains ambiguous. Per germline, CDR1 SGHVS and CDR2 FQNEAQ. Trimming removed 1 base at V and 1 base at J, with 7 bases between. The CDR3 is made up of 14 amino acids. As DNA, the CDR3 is TGTGCCAGCAGCTTAGGACGGACGAACACTGAAGCTTTCTTT. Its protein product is CASSLGRTNTEAFF.

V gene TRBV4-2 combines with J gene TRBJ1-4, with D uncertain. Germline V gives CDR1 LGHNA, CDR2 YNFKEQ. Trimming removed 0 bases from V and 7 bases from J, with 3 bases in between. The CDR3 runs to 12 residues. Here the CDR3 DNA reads TGTGCCAGCAGCCAAGAAGGTGAAAAACTGTTTTTT. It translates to CASSQEGEKLFF.

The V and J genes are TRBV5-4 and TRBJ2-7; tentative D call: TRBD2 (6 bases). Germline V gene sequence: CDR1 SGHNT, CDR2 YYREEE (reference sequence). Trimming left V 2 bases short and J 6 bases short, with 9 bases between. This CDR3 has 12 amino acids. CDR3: CASSFQGGEQYF. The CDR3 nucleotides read TGTGCCAGCAGCTTTCAGGGAGGCGAGCAGTACTTC.

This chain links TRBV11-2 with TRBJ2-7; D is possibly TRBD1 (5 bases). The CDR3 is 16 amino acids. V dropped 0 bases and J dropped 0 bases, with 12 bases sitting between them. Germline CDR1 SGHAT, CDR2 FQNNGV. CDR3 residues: CASSLDHVRDSYEQYF. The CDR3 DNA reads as TGTGCCAGCAGCTTAGATCACGTCAGGGACTCCTACGAGCAGTACTTC.

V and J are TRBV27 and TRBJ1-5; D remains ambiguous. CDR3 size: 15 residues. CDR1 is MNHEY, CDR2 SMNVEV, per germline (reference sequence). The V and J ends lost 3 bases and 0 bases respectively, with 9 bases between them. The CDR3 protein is CASSFSRSSNQPQHF. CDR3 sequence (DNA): TGTGCCAGCAGTTTTTCCAGGTCTAGCAATCAGCCCCAGCATTTT.

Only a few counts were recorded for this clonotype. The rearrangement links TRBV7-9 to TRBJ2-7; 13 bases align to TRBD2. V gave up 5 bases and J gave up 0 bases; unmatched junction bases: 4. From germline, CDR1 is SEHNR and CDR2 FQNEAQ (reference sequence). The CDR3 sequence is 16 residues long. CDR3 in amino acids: CASSGTSGTLSYEQYF. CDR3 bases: TGTGCCAGCAGCGGGACTAGCGGGACCCTCTCCTACGAGCAGTACTTC.

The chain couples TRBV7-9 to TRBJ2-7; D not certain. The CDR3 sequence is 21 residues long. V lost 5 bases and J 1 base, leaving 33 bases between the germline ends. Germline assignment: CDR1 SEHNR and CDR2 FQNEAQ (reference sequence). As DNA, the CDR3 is TGTGCCAGCAGCCATCCGAAGGTTTTCAATGACTTAACTCTACCTTCCTACGAGCAGTACTTC. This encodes CASSHPKVFNDLTLPSYEQYF.

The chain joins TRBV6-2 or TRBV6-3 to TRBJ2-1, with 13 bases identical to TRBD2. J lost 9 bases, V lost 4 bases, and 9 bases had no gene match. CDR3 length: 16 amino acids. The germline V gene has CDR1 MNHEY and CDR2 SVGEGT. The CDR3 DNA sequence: TGTGCCAGCAGTTCGCGGACTAGCGGGAGAAGGGGTGAGCAGTTCTTC. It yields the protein CASSSRTSGRRGEQFF.